This T cell receptor (beta chain) was identified in a study of beta chain features in type 1 diabetes. The authors reverse transcribed all of the isolated RNA, so sequencing captured expressed TCRB transcripts. The repertoire was sequenced with immunoSEQ multiplex PCR; TCRdb's copy has only in-frame clones and lacks some. The sample has over 700,000 clones, 15% to 20% seen once. Germline V gene sequence: CDR1 KGHSH, CDR2 LQKENI. V was cut by 8 bases and J by 2 bases, with 9 bases left in between. The CDR3 loop spans 12 amino acids. It was one heparinised blood draw, averaging about 116 mL, that each donor gave. About this clone: What it binds is not known.

Study-wide points: Over-representation of high TCR-expressing cells was a possible consequence of cDNA sequencing. A moderate, significant TCRB CDR3 shortening appeared in type 1 diabetes across four CD4+ subsets. Patients' naive, central memory and regulatory TCRB repertoires appeared more alike than those of healthy donors.

The receptor's source is a woman younger than 30 in good health. Specimen: naive CD4+ T cells from blood. The rearrangement joins TRBV18 to TRBJ1-1; D is ambiguous. CDR3 nucleotide sequence: TGTGCCAGCCTAGGAGAAAACACTGAAGCTTTCTTT. This translates into CASLGENTEAFF.